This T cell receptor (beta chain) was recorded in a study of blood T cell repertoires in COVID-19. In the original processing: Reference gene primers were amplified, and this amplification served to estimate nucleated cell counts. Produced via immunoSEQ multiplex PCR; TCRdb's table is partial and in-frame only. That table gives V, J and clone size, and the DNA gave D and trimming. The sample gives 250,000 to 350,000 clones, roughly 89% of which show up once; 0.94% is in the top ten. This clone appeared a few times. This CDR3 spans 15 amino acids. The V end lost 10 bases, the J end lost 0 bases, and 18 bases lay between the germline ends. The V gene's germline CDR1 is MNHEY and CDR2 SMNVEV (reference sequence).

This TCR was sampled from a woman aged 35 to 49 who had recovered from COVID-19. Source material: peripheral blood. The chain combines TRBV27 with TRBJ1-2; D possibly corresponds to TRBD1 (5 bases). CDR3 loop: CATIATGGANYGYTF. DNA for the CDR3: TGTGCCACCATAGCGACGGGGGGAGCTAACTATGGCTACACCTTC.